Listed below are T cell receptor beta chains from one sample, sequenced in a study of identical twins. TCRdb processed the 5' RACE reads anew with MiXCR; each CDR3 protein has one entry. The data show more than 400,000 distinct CDR3 sequences, with around 15% seen just once and roughly 0.42% held by the top ten. These data were likewise used in another study, on yellow fever vaccine responses in identical twins.

Sequencing was carried out using CD4+ T cells sorted from blood. Receptors originate from a woman aged 18-29 years in good health. CDR3s include the opening cysteine and the closing phenylalanine or tryptophan. The order of the fields is CDR3 protein, CDR3 DNA, clone size, V gene, J gene, D gene. The D gene is left open where the match is weak. Clone size is not always given. Where it is, it says once, few, many or a class for expanded clones.

CASSQVNLVSYNEQFF	TGCGCCAGCAGCCAAGTGAACTTAGTATCCTACAATGAGCAGTTCTTC	-	TRBV4-1	TRBJ2-1	-
CASSPTLITRLRTDTQYF	TGTGCCAGCAGCCCCACCCTGATTACTAGACTCCGCACAGATACGCAGTATTTT	many	TRBV5-5	TRBJ2-3	-
CASGRTGSPEAFF	TGTGCCAGCGGGAGGACAGGGAGCCCTGAAGCTTTCTTT	many	TRBV12-3/TRBV12-4	TRBJ1-1	TRBD1
CASSLGPRLQYF	TGTGCCAGCAGTCTAGGACCCCGTCTCCAGTACTTC	many	TRBV12-3/TRBV12-4	TRBJ2-5	-
CSVATRLAANNEQFF	TGCAGCGTCGCTACCCGACTAGCGGCGAACAATGAGCAGTTCTTC	-	TRBV29-1	TRBJ2-1	TRBD2
CASSLVRVTGANVLTF	TGTGCCAGCAGCTTAGTAAGGGTGACTGGGGCCAACGTCCTGACTTTC	-	TRBV7-9	TRBJ2-6	-
CASSPENRFTEAFF	TGCGCCAGCAGCCCGGAGAATAGGTTCACTGAAGCTTTCTTT	few	TRBV5-1	TRBJ1-1	-
CASSLGGLASSYNEQFF	TGCGCCAGCAGCTTGGGAGGACTAGCGAGCTCCTACAATGAGCAGTTCTTC	few	TRBV5-1	TRBJ2-1	TRBD2
CATNTDTGHTEAFF	TGTGCTACTAATACCGATACAGGCCACACTGAAGCTTTCTTT	many	TRBV12-5	TRBJ1-1	-
CSPTLAGGYNEQFF	TGCAGTCCTACCCTAGCGGGGGGCTACAATGAGCAGTTCTTC	few	TRBV20-1	TRBJ2-1	TRBD2
CASSLATAARNTGELFF	TGTGCCAGCAGCTTAGCGACGGCGGCGAGAAACACCGGGGAGCTGTTTTTT	few	TRBV7-6	TRBJ2-2	-
CASSPQLNEKLFF	TGTGCCAGCAGCCCTCAGCTTAATGAAAAACTGTTTTTT	-	TRBV12-3/TRBV12-4	TRBJ1-4	-
CATSRTVTNTEAFF	TGTGCCACCAGTAGGACAGTGACTAACACTGAAGCTTTCTTT	-	TRBV15	TRBJ1-1	-
CASSPAGFGSGRTDTQYF	TGTGCCAGCAGCCCCGCCGGTTTTGGGAGCGGGAGGACAGATACGCAGTATTTT	-	TRBV28	TRBJ2-3	TRBD2
CAISDQGGSNQPQHF	TGTGCCATCAGTGATCAGGGGGGGAGCAATCAGCCCCAGCATTTT	-	TRBV10-3	TRBJ1-5	TRBD1
CASSPGPSGTQYF	TGTGCCAGCAGCCCAGGCCCATCCGGTACGCAGTATTTT	-	TRBV14	TRBJ2-3	-
CASSRGQGTSYNEQFF	TGTGCCAGCAGCCGGGGACAGGGGACCTCCTACAATGAGCAGTTCTTC	many	TRBV12-3/TRBV12-4	TRBJ2-1	TRBD1
CATSDAKGGKNIQYF	TGTGCCACCAGTGATGCCAAAGGGGGCAAAAACATTCAGTACTTC	few	TRBV24-1	TRBJ2-4	-
CASTPPGPIRELFF	TGTGCCAGCACCCCTCCCGGCCCCATTAGGGAGCTGTTTTTT	few	TRBV3-1	TRBJ2-2	-
CASSSDRKNIQYF	TGTGCCAGCAGTTCGGACAGAAAAAACATTCAGTACTTC	few	TRBV28	TRBJ2-4	-
CASSSGMEQYF	TGTGCCAGCAGTTCGGGGATGGAGCAGTACTTC	few	TRBV12-3/TRBV12-4	TRBJ2-7	-
CSASLREISYNEQFF	TGCAGTGCTAGCCTTAGGGAGATCTCCTACAATGAGCAGTTCTTC	few	TRBV20-1	TRBJ2-1	-
CASTRGNYGYTF	TGTGCCAGCACCCGGGGGAACTATGGCTACACCTTC	few	TRBV6-5	TRBJ1-2	-
CASGGGIGDTQYF	TGTGCCTCGGGCGGGGGCATAGGAGATACGCAGTATTTT	few	TRBV28	TRBJ2-3	-
CSVAGSRNEQYF	TGCAGCGTTGCGGGTAGCCGGAACGAGCAGTACTTC	-	TRBV29-1	TRBJ2-7	-
CASSSTGTGAQETQYF	TGTGCCAGCAGTTCAACCGGGACAGGGGCACAAGAGACCCAGTACTTC	-	TRBV28	TRBJ2-5	TRBD1
CASSPSSYNEQFF	TGTGCCAGCAGCCCGAGCTCCTACAATGAGCAGTTCTTC	many	TRBV18	TRBJ2-1	-
CASSRDGTNTGELFF	TGCGCCAGCAGCCGCGACGGCACGAACACCGGGGAGCTGTTTTTT	-	TRBV5-1	TRBJ2-2	-
CASSSNHNEQFF	TGTGCCAGCAGCTCCAACCACAATGAGCAGTTCTTC	-	TRBV11-3	TRBJ2-1	-
CASREGGMLGNEKLFF	TGTGCCAGCAGAGAGGGGGGAATGTTGGGTAATGAAAAACTGTTTTTT	few	TRBV6-1	TRBJ1-4	-
CSAGVAGDTGELFF	TGCAGTGCAGGCGTTGCAGGGGACACCGGGGAGCTGTTTTTT	few	TRBV20-1	TRBJ2-2	-
CSARDSSRGRQDEAFF	TGCAGTGCTAGAGATAGTTCCAGGGGGCGTCAGGATGAAGCTTTCTTT	-	TRBV20-1	TRBJ1-1	TRBD1
CASTVGTNTGELFF	TGTGCCAGTACTGTAGGAACGAACACCGGGGAGCTGTTTTTT	few	TRBV6-1	TRBJ2-2	-
CASSRTQPTDTQYF	TGTGCCAGCAGTCGGACGCAACCGACAGATACGCAGTATTTT	-	TRBV6-1	TRBJ2-3	-
CASSRTGPDPIGGTEAFF	TGTGCCAGCAGCCGCACCGGGCCGGACCCCATCGGGGGCACTGAAGCTTTCTTT	-	TRBV4-2	TRBJ1-1	-
CASSFTESEQYF	TGTGCCAGCAGTTTTACAGAAAGTGAGCAGTACTTC	-	TRBV28	TRBJ2-7	-
CASSLEGVPSYEQYF	TGTGCCAGCAGCTTAGAAGGGGTCCCCTCCTACGAGCAGTACTTC	-	TRBV11-2	TRBJ2-7	-
CASSYSGLVGNEQFF	TGTGCCAGCAGTTACTCGGGACTAGTGGGCAATGAGCAGTTCTTC	-	TRBV6-5	TRBJ2-1	TRBD2
CASSRGPLTYEQYF	TGTGCCAGCAGTAGGGGCCCCTTAACGTACGAGCAGTACTTC	few	TRBV27	TRBJ2-7	-
CATSRGQVIPGGTIYF	TGTGCCACCAGCAGAGGACAGGTGATACCGGGGGGCACCATATATTTT	few	TRBV15	TRBJ1-3	-
CSARTRPTAGELFF	TGCAGTGCTAGAACCCGGCCGACGGCCGGGGAGCTGTTTTTT	few	TRBV20-1	TRBJ2-2	-
CSETGFGTDTQYF	TGCAGCGAAACAGGGTTTGGCACAGATACGCAGTATTTT	few	TRBV29-1	TRBJ2-3	-
CASSPDQGSTEAFF	TGTGCCAGCAGCCCAGACCAGGGAAGCACTGAAGCTTTCTTT	many	TRBV7-9	TRBJ1-1	-
CASRYGTGSGNTIYF	TGTGCCAGCAGATACGGGACAGGCTCTGGAAACACCATATATTTT	-	TRBV7-2	TRBJ1-3	TRBD1
CASSSRGSGTGELFF	TGTGCCAGCAGTTCCCGGGGGAGTGGAACCGGGGAGCTGTTTTTT	few	TRBV27	TRBJ2-2	-